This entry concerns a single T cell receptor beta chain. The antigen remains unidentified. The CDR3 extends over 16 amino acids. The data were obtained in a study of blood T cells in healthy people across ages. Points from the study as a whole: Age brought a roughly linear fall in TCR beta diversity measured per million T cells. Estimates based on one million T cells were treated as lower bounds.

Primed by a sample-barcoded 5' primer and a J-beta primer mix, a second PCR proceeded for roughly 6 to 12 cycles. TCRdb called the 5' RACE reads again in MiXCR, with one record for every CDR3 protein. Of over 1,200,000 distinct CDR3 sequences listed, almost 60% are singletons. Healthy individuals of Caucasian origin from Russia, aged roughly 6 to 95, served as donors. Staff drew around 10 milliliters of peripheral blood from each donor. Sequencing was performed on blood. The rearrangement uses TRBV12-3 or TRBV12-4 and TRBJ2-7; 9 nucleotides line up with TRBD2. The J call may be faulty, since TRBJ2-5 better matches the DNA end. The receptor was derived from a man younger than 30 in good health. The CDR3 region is CASSLVGAGGFGTQYF. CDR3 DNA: TGTGCCAGCAGTTTAGTCGGCGCGGGAGGGTTTGGGACCCAGTACTTC.